Presented here are 20 T cell receptor beta chains from one specimen sequenced in a study of CD8+ T cells in alopecia areata. RNA extraction was followed by reverse transcription into cDNA, which acted as the sequencing template. TCRdb keeps only in-frame clones here, not all; method: immunoSEQ multiplex PCR. The table lists under 200,000 clones, 50% to 65% of them singletons, with 12% to 15% in the top ten. The treatment is: oral pan-JAK inhibitor, 5-10 mg twice daily. The source material was CD4+ T cells sorted from blood, sampled at week 24, from a patient treated with tofacitinib. The receptors were gathered from a human donor with alopecia areata.

The chain is built from TRBV19 and TRBJ2-1; D perhaps matches TRBD2 (6 bases). The CDR3 length is 15 residues. V shed 5 bases and J shed 1 base, with 12 bases lying between them. CDR1 is LNHDA, CDR2 SQIVND, per germline (reference sequence). The CDR3 DNA reads TGTGCCAGTAGTGGTGCGGGACCGTCCTACAATGAGCAGTTCTTC. Translating it yields CASSGAGPSYNEQFF.

The chain uses TRBV27 and TRBJ1-5; 8 bases align to TRBD1. CDR3 length equals 14 residues. V lost 5 bases, J lost 7 bases, and 7 bases stayed unmatched. Germline values: CDR1 MNHEY, CDR2 SMNVEV (reference sequence). The CDR3 spells CASSVGQGGQPQHF. The CDR3 nucleotides are TGTGCCAGCAGTGTAGGACAGGGCGGACAGCCCCAGCATTTT.

The chain recombines TRBV25-1 with TRBJ2-7, with 8 bases identical to TRBD1. V lost 3 bases to trimming and J lost 4 bases; unmatched junction nucleotides: 8. Per germline, CDR1 MGHDK and CDR2 SYGVNS. CDR3 length: 15 residues. CDR3 nucleotide sequence: TGTGCCAGCAGTGATATCGGACAGGGTAATTACGAGCAGTACTTC. This sequence encodes CASSDIGQGNYEQYF.

The table lists this clone with a few counts. This sequence joins TRBV5-1 and TRBJ1-5; D not resolved. In germline, CDR1 is SGHRS, CDR2 YFSETQ. This CDR3 is 15 amino acids long. V shed 0 bases and J shed 1 base, with 8 bases lying between them. CDR3 protein: CASSLEAGSNQPQHF. CDR3 in DNA: TGCGCCAGCAGCTTGGAGGCGGGGAGCAATCAGCCCCAGCATTTT.

This chain connects TRBV4-2 to TRBJ1-1; D remains ambiguous. Deletions cut 0 bases from V and 2 bases from J, with 7 bases between. The CDR3 loop spans 14 amino acids. Germline CDR1 and CDR2: LGHNA and YNFKEQ. CDR3 in DNA: TGTGCCAGCAGCCAAGAGGCTCACAACACTGAAGCTTTCTTT. Residues: CASSQEAHNTEAFF.

This clone was detected a few times. The J gene is TRBJ1-1, the V gene TRBV10-3; 8 bases agree with TRBD1. After removal of 4 bases from V and 6 bases from J, the junction contained 7 bases not matched to a gene. This CDR3 comprises 14 residues. Germline V gene data show CDR1 as ENHRY and CDR2 as SYGVKD. This CDR3 is CAISGTGWSAEAFF. Here the CDR3 DNA reads TGTGCCATCAGTGGGACAGGGTGGAGCGCTGAAGCTTTCTTT.

The chain employs TRBV18 and TRBJ1-6; TRBD1 is a possible D gene (5 bases). This CDR3 is 13 amino acids long. The V end lost 5 bases, the J end lost 10 bases, and 12 bases lay between the germline ends. Looked up from germline, CDR1 is KGHSH and CDR2 is LQKENI. CDR3 DNA sequence: TGTGCCAGCTCAGGGGCGCAGAGGTCACCCCTCCACTTT. It specifies CASSGAQRSPLHF.

This chain connects TRBV29-1 to TRBJ2-7; 7 bases agree with TRBD2. The CDR3 has 12 residues. V lost 7 bases to trimming and J lost 5 bases; unmatched junction nucleotides: 8. Per germline, CDR1 SQVTM and CDR2 ANQGSEA. CDR3 bases: TGCAGCGCCTCGGGGAGGGGCAACGAGCAGTACTTC. As protein: CSASGRGNEQYF.

This clone was seen a few times. The rearrangement links TRBV4-2 to TRBJ1-2, with TRBD1 matching over 8 bases. V dropped 1 base and J dropped 4; count of bases not matched to a gene: 5. Germline values: CDR1 LGHNA, CDR2 YNFKEQ. This CDR3 has 15 amino acids. The CDR3 DNA sequence: TGTGCCAGCAGCCAAGCGGACAGGGACGTCTATGGCTACACCTTC. This codes for CASSQADRDVYGYTF.

A few counts support this clone. The chain is built from TRBV11-2 and TRBJ2-3, with TRBD1 identical over 12 bases. Germline V gene sequence: CDR1 SGHAT, CDR2 FQNNGV. V shed 5 bases and J 5 bases; nucleotides not matched to a gene: 5. The CDR3 contains 15 residues. The CDR3 reads CASSPGTGGIDTQYF. As DNA, the CDR3 is TGTGCCAGCAGCCCCGGGACAGGGGGCATAGATACGCAGTATTTT.

The chain recombines TRBV6-5 with TRBJ1-2; 10 bases match TRBD1. The CDR3 has 14 residues. V lost 6 bases, J lost 7 bases, and 8 bases stayed unmatched. Germline values: CDR1 MNHEY, CDR2 SVGAGI. CDR3 DNA sequence: TGTGCCAGCAGGGGGGACAGGGGTCGGGTTGGCTACACCTTC. Amino acids: CASRGDRGRVGYTF.

Here the CDR3 reads CASSPQGTYGYTF. CDR3 DNA: TGCGCCAGCAGCCCACAGGGGACCTATGGCTACACCTTC. The chain has TRBV4-1 and TRBJ1-2; 7 bases fit TRBD1. CDR3 length: 13 residues. V shed 4 bases, J shed 4 bases, and the junction held 3 bases outside the gene matches. Germline V gene lookup returns CDR1 MGHRA and CDR2 YSYEKL.

The rearrangement joins TRBV7-3 to TRBJ1-1, with D unresolved. The V end lost 3 bases, the J end lost 1 base, and 6 bases lay between the germline ends. Looked up from germline, CDR1 is SGHTA and CDR2 is FQGTGA. This CDR3 spans 13 amino acids. The chain's CDR3 is CASSFSQNTEAFF. In nucleotides, the CDR3 is TGTGCCAGCAGCTTTAGTCAGAACACTGAAGCTTTCTTT.

The table lists this clone with a few counts. The chain links TRBV5-1 to TRBJ1-1; D call uncertain. This CDR3 region has 14 residues. The germline V gene has CDR1 SGHRS and CDR2 YFSETQ. The V end lost 1 base, the J end lost 1 base, and 8 bases lay between the germline ends. The CDR3 nucleotides are TGCGCCAGCAGCTTGCGACCGACGAACACTGAAGCTTTCTTT. It codes for CASSLRPTNTEAFF.

This rearrangement joins TRBV7-9 to TRBJ2-7; 7 bases align to TRBD2. The CDR3 is made up of 12 amino acids. The V gene end was trimmed by 5 bases and the J gene end by 11 bases; junction bases not matched to a gene: 9. Per the germline V gene, CDR1 is SEHNR and CDR2 is FQNEAQ (reference sequence). The DNA for the CDR3 is TGTGCCAGCAGCCCAATTCAGGGAGGGGAGTACTTC. This codes for CASSPIQGGEYF. The variable domain in full, with the rest retrieved from reference TRBV7-9 and TRBJ2-7, is DTGVSQNPRHKITKRGQNVTFRCDPISEHNRLYWYRQTLGQGPEFLTYFQNEAQLEKSRLLSDRFSAERPKGSFSTLEIQRTEQGDSAMYLCASSPIQGGEYFGPGTRLTVT.

The V call is TRBV9, the J call TRBJ1-1; a possible D gene is TRBD1 (5 bases). Trimming cost V 2 bases and J 11 bases, with 13 bases left between them. Germline V gene data show CDR1 as SGDLS and CDR2 as YYNGEE. The CDR3 has 12 amino acids. CDR3 nucleotides: TGTGCCAGCAGCGTGACAGACCTCCCCGCTTTCTTT. Translating gives CASSVTDLPAFF.

The chain joins TRBV7-2 to TRBJ2-5; 9 bases align to TRBD2. The CDR3 is made up of 14 amino acids. CDR1 SGHTA and CDR2 FQGNSA come from the germline V gene. Trimming took 5 bases from V and 7 from J; bases not matched to a gene: 8. CDR3 in amino acids: CASSTGLARGTQYF. CDR3 DNA: TGTGCCAGCAGCACAGGACTAGCGAGGGGGACCCAGTACTTC.

The chain employs TRBV2 and TRBJ2-1; the match to TRBD2 covers 16 bases. The CDR3 loop spans 21 amino acids. Trimming removed 6 bases from V and 0 bases from J; junction bases left unmatched: 14. From germline, CDR1 is SNHLY and CDR2 FYNNEI. The CDR3 reads CASRTPKPGLAGGSSYNEQFF. CDR3 nucleotides: TGTGCCAGCAGGACTCCTAAACCGGGACTAGCGGGGGGGAGCTCCTACAATGAGCAGTTCTTC.

This chain links TRBV29-1 with TRBJ2-5; TRBD2 matches at 11 bases. Germline CDR1 is SQVTM and CDR2 is ANQGSEA. The CDR3 is 16 residues long. The V and J ends lost 1 base and 3 bases, in that order; junction bases with no gene match: 7. DNA of the CDR3: TGCAGCGTTGAAGGCCTAGCGGGGGGCCTGAAAGAGACCCAGTACTTC. Encoded protein: CSVEGLAGGLKETQYF.

CDR3 loop: CAWKRSTEAFF. CDR3 sequence (DNA): TGTGCCTGGAAACGGTCAACTGAAGCTTTCTTT. V is TRBV30 and J is TRBJ1-1; D is unclear. This CDR3 region has 11 residues. Trimming left V 4 bases short and J 5 bases short, with 8 bases between. Germline CDR1 GTSNPN, CDR2 SVGIG (reference sequence).